The next 19 T cell receptor beta chains were all read from a single sample in a study of human T cells and chemical hapten exposure (dated by TCRdb to the early 2020s). Libraries were prepared through RACE. Sequencer: NextSeq 500. TCRdb itself trimmed the public reads at Q25 with fastp, ran MiXCR and retained productive beta chains. A single entry per CDR3 protein holds the most common genes and DNA from its merged rows. The sample table lists over 150,000 distinct CDR3 sequences, approximately 30% of them with a count of one. The ten largest clones capture 2.1% of the sample. What the time point label conveys for this sample: patch test 3, about 24 weeks after DPC sensitization. Reading the label with the study, this specimen's treatment or condition is: therapeutic diphenylcyclopropenone sensitization with weekly scalp DPC. Sequenced here: whole blood, sampled in connection with sensitization to the hapten diphenylcyclopropenone (DPC). All receptors derive from a woman in her late teens or twenties with alopecia areata. Some clones in this sample may be carry-over from other donors' samples.

This clonotype was seen a few times. This chain uses TRBV9 with TRBJ2-7; 7 nucleotides align to TRBD1. Germline values: CDR1 SGDLS, CDR2 YYNGEE. This CDR3 has 12 residues. V was pared by 3 bases and J by 7 bases, with 4 bases of the junction left unmatched. The CDR3 DNA reads TGTGCCAGCAGCGCACAGGGGCGGGAGCAGTACTTC. This encodes CASSAQGREQYF.

The chain carries TRBV24-1 and TRBJ2-1; 11 bases fit TRBD2. Losses at the gene ends were 6 bases for V and 7 bases for J; bases not matched to a gene: 4. Per the germline V gene, CDR1 is KGHDR and CDR2 is SFDVKD. This CDR3 has 14 amino acids. CDR3 sequence: CATSRTSGSNEQFF. CDR3 nucleotides: TGTGCCACCAGTAGAACTAGCGGGAGTAATGAGCAGTTCTTC.

This clonotype turned up a few times. Here the CDR3 DNA reads TGTGCCAGCAAGATAGGCGGGAACACTGAAGCTTTCTTT. This codes for CASKIGGNTEAFF. The chain carries TRBV6-5 and TRBJ1-1; D unresolved. The V end was cut by 7 bases, the J end by 1 base, with 10 bases between. The CDR3 loop spans 13 amino acids. Germline values: CDR1 MNHEY, CDR2 SVGAGI.

The CDR3 sequence is CASSNQGNSGANVLTF. CDR3 sequence (DNA): TGTGCCAGCAGTAATCAGGGAAACTCTGGGGCCAACGTCCTGACTTTC. The gene calls are TRBV6-2 or TRBV6-3 and TRBJ2-6; TRBD1 is a possible D gene (5 bases). The CDR3 runs 16 residues. V was pared by 5 bases and J by 0 bases, with 11 bases between. The germline gives CDR1 MNHEY, CDR2 SVGEGT.

The gene calls are TRBV20-1 and TRBJ1-2, with TRBD1 identical over 8 bases. J was trimmed by 8 bases and V by 6 bases; bases with no gene match: 8. Per germline, CDR1 DFQATT and CDR2 SNEGSKA (reference sequence). The CDR3 totals 12 residues. The CDR3 sequence is CSADRTGKGYTF. Here the CDR3 DNA reads TGCAGTGCCGACCGGACAGGGAAGGGCTACACCTTC.

This clonotype was detected only a few times. This chain connects TRBV6-2 or TRBV6-3 to TRBJ2-3; TRBD2 is a possible D gene (5 bases). The CDR3 contains 15 residues. Deletions cut 2 bases from V and 2 bases from J, with 11 bases between. CDR1 is MNHEY, CDR2 SVGEGT, per germline. The chain's CDR3 is CASSYPDYLTDTQYF. The CDR3 DNA is TGTGCCAGCAGTTACCCCGACTACCTCACAGATACGCAGTATTTT.

This chain connects TRBV2 to TRBJ1-4; D not resolved. CDR1 and CDR2 (germline): SNHLY, FYNNEI. This CDR3 contains 12 residues. The V end was cut by 9 bases, the J end by 4 bases, with 9 bases between. The DNA for the CDR3 is TGTGCCAGTGGGGTTAGTAATGAAAAACTGTTTTTT. Translating gives CASGVSNEKLFF.

This clonotype was counted many times. J is TRBJ2-3 and V is TRBV29-1; TRBD2 might be the D (5 bases). Germline assignment: CDR1 SQVTM and CDR2 ANQGSEA. This CDR3 is 14 amino acids long. V was cut by 6 bases and J by 3 bases, with 16 bases left in between. The CDR3 sequence: CSVGWGVRTDTQYF. The CDR3 DNA reads as TGCAGCGTGGGCTGGGGAGTCCGGACAGATACGCAGTATTTT.

The rearrangement uses TRBV20-1 and TRBJ1-2; 9 positions match TRBD1. The germline V gene encodes CDR1 DFQATT and CDR2 SNEGSKA (reference sequence). The CDR3 sequence is 17 residues long. After removal of 5 bases from V and 6 bases from J, the junction contained 19 bases not matched to a gene. The CDR3 coding sequence is TGCAGTGCTGGCACTTCCGGGACAGGGATCTCGCGGGATGGCTACACCTTC. Amino acid sequence: CSAGTSGTGISRDGYTF.

The CDR3 here is CASSRRNNEQFF. Here the CDR3 DNA reads TGTGCCAGCAGTCGGCGGAACAATGAGCAGTTCTTC. This sequence joins TRBV6-2 or TRBV6-3 and TRBJ2-1; D gene uncertain. The CDR3 totals 12 residues. Germline CDR1 MNHEY, CDR2 SVGEGT. The V and J ends lost 5 bases and 5 bases respectively, with 7 bases between them.

This chain uses TRBV2 with TRBJ2-7; D may be TRBD2 (5 bases). This CDR3 has 12 amino acids. The V end lost 8 bases, the J end lost 7 bases, and 15 bases lay between the germline ends. In germline, CDR1 is SNHLY, CDR2 FYNNEI. CDR3: CASGREAREQYF. DNA for the CDR3: TGTGCCAGCGGCCGGGAAGCACGGGAGCAGTACTTC.

This chain joins TRBV20-1 and TRBJ2-1; 7 nucleotides agree with TRBD2. The CDR3 has 17 amino acids. CDR1 DFQATT and CDR2 SNEGSKA come from the germline V gene (reference sequence). J lost 3 bases, V lost 5 bases, and 16 bases had no gene match. The CDR3 region is CSALPRLLATNYNEQFF. The CDR3 DNA reads TGCAGTGCTCTCCCCCGTCTACTAGCGACCAACTACAATGAGCAGTTCTTC.

This clonotype was counted only a few times. The rearrangement links TRBV24-1 to TRBJ1-1, with 7 bases fitting TRBD1. V trimming: 7 bases; J trimming: 7 bases; junction bases outside the gene matches: 11. The CDR3 is 14 residues long. Looked up from germline, CDR1 is KGHDR and CDR2 is SFDVKD. This CDR3 reads CATRTTGRGNEAFF. Written as DNA, the CDR3 is TGTGCCACCAGGACGACAGGGCGGGGTAATGAAGCTTTCTTT.

This clonotype was seen only a few times. The chain couples TRBV7-8 to TRBJ2-7, with D tentatively TRBD1 (6 bases). Germline lookup yields CDR1 SGHVS and CDR2 FQNEAQ. This CDR3 has 14 amino acids. Between the trimmed V and J ends, which lost 5 bases and 5 bases, there was a span of 16 bases. This chain's CDR3 is CASSAAQGLDEQYF. For the CDR3, the DNA is TGTGCCAGCAGCGCCGCACAGGGATTGGACGAGCAGTACTTC.

This clonotype came up many times. The chain has TRBV7-9 and TRBJ2-5, with 9 bases lining up with TRBD1. The ends lost 4 bases at V and 3 bases at J; junction bases unmatched: 6. The CDR3 runs to 15 residues. Germline CDR1 and CDR2: SEHNR and FQNEAQ (reference sequence). For the CDR3, the DNA is TGTGCCAGCAGCTGGGGACAGGGAAGTAAAGAGACCCAGTACTTC. Amino acid sequence: CASSWGQGSKETQYF. Full variable domain (remainder filled in from reference TRBV7-9 and TRBJ2-5): DTGVSQNPRHKITKRGQNVTFRCDPISEHNRLYWYRQTLGQGPEFLTYFQNEAQLEKSRLLSDRFSAERPKGSFSTLEIQRTEQGDSAMYLCASSWGQGSKETQYFGPGTRLLVL.

A note on this clonotype: This could be a read error, since a much larger clone is one nucleotide away. V gene TRBV29-1 combines with J gene TRBJ1-1; D gene uncertain. The CDR3 loop spans 13 amino acids. Germline-derived CDR1 and CDR2 are SQVTM and ANQGSEA. CDR3 amino acids: CSAYVDMNTVAFF. CDR3 nucleotide sequence: TGCAGCGCTTACGTCGACATGAACACTGTAGCTTTCTTT.

The chain couples TRBV4-2 to TRBJ2-7, with D tentatively TRBD1 (6 bases). The V gene lost 0 bases and the J gene lost 4 bases, with 16 bases spanning the gap. Germline V gene sequence: CDR1 LGHNA, CDR2 YNFKEQ. The CDR3 contains 16 residues. The CDR3 here is CASSQEGAGARYEQYF. CDR3 bases: TGTGCCAGCAGCCAAGAGGGGGCAGGGGCTAGGTACGAGCAGTACTTC.

The chain links TRBV20-1 to TRBJ2-3; D unresolved. The CDR3 covers 15 residues. Germline values: CDR1 DFQATT, CDR2 SNEGSKA (reference sequence). The ends were cut back, 0 bases at V and 0 bases at J, with 10 bases in the middle. CDR3: CSARDPNTSTDTQYF. The CDR3 region has the DNA TGCAGTGCTAGAGATCCTAATACTAGCACAGATACGCAGTATTTT.

The rearrangement links TRBV7-9 to TRBJ2-1; D is perhaps TRBD1 (5 bases). Germline-derived CDR1 and CDR2 are SEHNR and FQNEAQ (reference sequence). CDR3 length: 12 residues. Trimming stripped 5 bases from V and 7 bases from J, with 9 bases between. CDR3 sequence (DNA): TGTGCCAGCAGCGGGGCGGTGAATGAGCAGTTCTTC. It encodes CASSGAVNEQFF.